This entry concerns a single T cell receptor beta chain. CDR3 length equals 14 residues. Germline loops: CDR1 MDHEN, CDR2 SYDVKM. Between the trimmed V and J ends, which lost 3 bases and 7 bases, there was a span of 12 bases. The data originate from a study of blood T cell repertoires in COVID-19. Profiling relied on immunoSEQ multiplex PCR, and the TCRdb table lists in-frame clones only, not all of them. The table lists fewer than 300,000 clones, around 90% of them singletons. The V gene is TRBV28, the J gene TRBJ2-2, with a possible D match to TRBD1 (5 bases). The sequenced sample was PBMCs or T cells enriched from blood (not recorded which). The TCR comes from a woman between 25 and 40 years old who had recovered from COVID-19. CDR3 coding DNA: TGTGCCAGCAGTTTCCCCAGGGTAGTCGGGGAGCTGTTTTTT. Translated, it gives CASSFPRVVGELFF.